This T cell receptor (beta chain) was sequenced during a study of blood T cells in healthy people across ages. Trimming pared 5 bases from V and 4 bases from J, leaving 15 bases between. Germline values: CDR1 SNHLY, CDR2 FYNNEI. The CDR3 is 14 amino acids. Together with a sample-barcoded 5' primer, a J-beta primer mix was included in a second PCR lasting roughly 6 to 12 cycles. TCRdb called the 5' RACE reads again in MiXCR, with one record for every CDR3 protein. The profile covers some 1.5 million distinct CDR3 sequences, with approximately 43% appearing a single time and about 3.8% taken by the ten largest. With respect to this clonotype: What it binds is not known.

Findings and limits, study-wide: TCR beta diversity per million T cells fell roughly linearly with age.

Sequencing was carried out using blood. This receptor was identified in a woman younger than 30 in good health. The rearrangement uses TRBV2 and TRBJ2-7, with TRBD2 as a possible D gene (6 bases). The DNA of the CDR3 is TGTGCCAGCAGTAAAGGGGACTGGGGATACGAGCAGTACTTC. The encoded protein is CASSKGDWGYEQYF.